This T cell receptor beta chain is drawn from a study of shared clonotypes between healthy human individuals. Study-wide background: Per donor, CD8 memory used one plate, CD8 naive used two, CD4 memory used three and CD4 naive used three. Findings of the study overall: Between a handful of donors, naive CD4 clonotypes were shared at a level of approximately 5%.

Of note for this clone: The target antigen is unknown. A much bigger clone sits one base away, suggesting this may be a read error. The same CDR3 can be traced to other DNA sequences in this sample.

V lost 2 bases to trimming and J lost 0 bases, with 3 bases between them. The length of the CDR3 is 13 residues. Germline-derived CDR1 and CDR2 are SGHKS and YYEKEE (reference sequence). Measured with immunoSEQ multiplex PCR; TCRdb has only the in-frame clones, and not every one. This table has about 2.3 million clones, around 93% appearing once. The V call is TRBV5-5, the J call TRBJ1-5, with unresolved D. Specimen: naive CD4+ T cells from PBMCs. The subset here: CD45RA+ positively selected. This clonotype was obtained from a man aged 18 to 30 in good health. Some clones in this sample may be carry-over from other donors' samples. In DNA, the CDR3 is TGTGCCAGCAGCTTAGATAGCAATCAGCCCCAGCATTTT. Translating it yields CASSLDSNQPQHF.